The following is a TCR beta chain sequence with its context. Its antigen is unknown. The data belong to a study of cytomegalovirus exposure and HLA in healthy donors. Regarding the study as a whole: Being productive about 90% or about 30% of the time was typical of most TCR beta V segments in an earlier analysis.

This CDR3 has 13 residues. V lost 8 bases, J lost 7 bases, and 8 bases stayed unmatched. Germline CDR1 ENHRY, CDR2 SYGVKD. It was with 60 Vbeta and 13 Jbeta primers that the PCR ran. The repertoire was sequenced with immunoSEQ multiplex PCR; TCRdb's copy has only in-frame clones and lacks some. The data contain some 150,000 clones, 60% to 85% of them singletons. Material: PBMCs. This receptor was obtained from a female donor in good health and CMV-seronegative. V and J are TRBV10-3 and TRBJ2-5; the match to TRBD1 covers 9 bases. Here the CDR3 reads CAISTGGHGTQYF. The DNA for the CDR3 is TGTGCCATCTCGACAGGGGGACATGGGACCCAGTACTTC.